These T cell receptor beta chains were read from a single sample in a study of tumor and adjacent non-tumor tissue in lung cancer. Via MiXCR, TCRdb re-called the multiplex PCR reads, giving one row per CDR3 protein. The sample carries over 100,000 distinct CDR3 sequences, roughly 80% recorded once. Sequencing was done on a sample of lung tumor tissue. Receptor source: an older woman with non-small cell lung cancer. The CDR3 runs from the conserved cysteine through the conserved F or W. Fields, in order: CDR3 protein, CDR3 DNA, V gene, J gene, D gene, clone size. The D gene is left open where the match is weak. For some rows the clone size is stated as once, few or many, or as a class when expanded; others skip it.

CASSQGTTQYF	TGCGCCAGCAGCCAAGGGACTACGCAGTATTTT	TRBV4-1	TRBJ2-3	NA	many
CASSRAIISGANVLTF	TGTGCCAGCTCTCGGGCCATAATCTCTGGGGCCAACGTCCTGACTTTC	TRBV12-3/TRBV12-4	TRBJ2-6	NA	many
CASSITETHYF	TGTGCCAGCAGCATAACAGAAACGCACTATTTT	TRBV11-2	TRBJ2-3	NA	NA
CASSSTGGFEKLFF	TGTGCCAGCAGCTCGACAGGGGGCTTTGAAAAACTGTTTTTT	TRBV12-3/TRBV12-4	TRBJ1-4	TRBD1	NA
CAWEDPAGVSMNEQFF	TGTGCCTGGGAGGACCCAGCGGGAGTATCGATGAATGAGCAGTTCTTC	TRBV30	TRBJ2-1	TRBD2	NA
CSGGTINAEALF	TGCAGCGGAGGGACAATTAACGCTGAAGCTCTCTTT	TRBV29-1	TRBJ1-1	NA	NA
CSVGEQGEARPQHF	TGCAGCGTTGGGGAACAGGGGGAGGCTCGGCCCCAGCATTTT	TRBV29-1	TRBJ1-5	TRBD1	NA
CSVERGQASADTQYF	TGCAGCGTTGAAAGGGGACAGGCTAGTGCAGATACGCAGTATTTT	TRBV29-1	TRBJ2-3	TRBD1	few
CASSSMARGNTLYF	TGTGCCAGCAGTTCAATGGCCCGAGGAAACACCTTATATTTT	TRBV6-5	TRBJ1-3	NA	once
CDSSYGKVDSPLHF	TGTGACAGCAGTTACGGTAAAGTTGATTCACCCCTCCACTTT	TRBV6-2/TRBV6-3	TRBJ1-6	NA	NA
CASSPRGDEQFF	TGTGCCAGCAGCCCAAGGGGGGATGAGCAGTTCTTC	TRBV11-1	TRBJ2-1	NA	medium-sized
CASSLRRAGELLF	TGTGCCAGCAGCCTTCGGAGGGCCGGGGAGCTGTTGTTT	TRBV11-2	TRBJ2-2	NA	NA
CASSDSTSGSADTQYF	TGTGCCAGCAGTGACTCGACTAGCGGAAGTGCAGATACGCAGTATTTT	TRBV6-4	TRBJ2-3	TRBD2	NA
CASSQGGGGAANTQYF	TGCGCCAGCAGCCAAGGGGGCGGGGGGGCCGCAAATACGCAGTATTTT	TRBV5-1	TRBJ2-3	TRBD2	many
CVSNLRQGTSYEQYF	TGTGTCAGTAACTTGCGGCAGGGGACTTCTTACGAGCAGTACTTC	TRBV11-3	TRBJ2-7	NA	NA
CASSQARQGYEALF	TGTGCCAGCAGCCAAGCACGACAGGGGTATGAAGCTCTCTTT	TRBV4-2	TRBJ1-1	TRBD1	NA
CASSSTGTGATDTKYF	TGTGCCAGCAGTTCAACAGGGACAGGTGCGACAGATACGAAGTATTTT	TRBV12-3/TRBV12-4	TRBJ2-3	TRBD1	NA
CASNLVPGRDQYF	TGTGCCAGCAACTTGGTACCGGGCCGCGACCAGTACTTC	TRBV11-2	TRBJ2-7	NA	NA
CASRARSGTGDSGNTIYF	TGTGCCAGCAGAGCAAGATCCGGGACAGGCGACTCTGGAAACACCATATATTTT	TRBV2	TRBJ1-3	TRBD1	NA
CASSFFQGAFYDEQFF	TGTGCCAGCAGCTTCTTCCAGGGGGCGTTCTACGATGAGCAGTTCTTC	TRBV5-6	TRBJ2-1	TRBD1	NA
CARSQAGTGGNTIYF	TGCGCCAGAAGCCAAGCCGGGACAGGCGGAAACACCATATATTTT	TRBV4-1	TRBJ1-3	TRBD1	NA
CASDHLAGGADQQFF	TGTGCCAGCGACCACTTAGCGGGGGGGGCCGATCAGCAGTTCTTC	TRBV11-3	TRBJ2-1	TRBD2	once
CASSEYRQGKYGYTF	TGTGCAAGCAGTGAATATCGGCAGGGGAAATATGGCTACACCTTC	TRBV6-1	TRBJ1-2	NA	NA
CANSQGQVAKAEAFF	TGCGCCAACAGTCAAGGACAGGTGGCGAAGGCTGAAGCTTTCTTT	TRBV4-1	TRBJ1-1	TRBD1	NA
CASSLVSEGGGELNF	TGTGCCAGCAGCTTAGTATCCGAGGGCGGCGGGGAGCTGAATTTT	TRBV11-3	TRBJ2-2	NA	NA
CSARLRGGNEPQHF	TGCAGTGCTAGGCTCAGGGGCGGAAATGAGCCACAGCATTTT	TRBV20-1	TRBJ1-5	NA	NA
CASSHDRGNQPQQF	TGCGCCAGCAGCCATGATCGTGGCAATCAGCCCCAGCAATTT	TRBV4-3	TRBJ1-5	NA	few
CASSGTGELFF	TGTGCCAGCAGCGGCACCGGGGAGCTGTTTTTT	TRBV28	TRBJ2-2	NA	few
CATKSTVSSTDTQYF	TGTGCCACAAAATCCACGGTTTCTAGCACAGATACGCAGTATTTT	TRBV6-5	TRBJ2-3	NA	many
CASSLDLTSGNHNEQFF	TGTGCCAGTAGCTTAGACTTGACTAGCGGAAACCACAATGAGCAGTTCTTC	TRBV11-3	TRBJ2-1	TRBD2	NA
CAISESSAGGPDEHFF	TGTGCCATCAGTGAGTCGTCAGCGGGAGGGCCGGATGAGCATTTCTTC	TRBV10-3	TRBJ2-1	TRBD2	once
CASSRDRGQTRHF	TGTGCCAGCTCCCGGGACAGGGGTCAGACCCGGCACTTT	TRBV11-2	TRBJ1-5	TRBD1	NA
CASSPGQTRGGYTF	TGTGCCAGCAGTCCCGGACAGACAAGGGGTGGCTACACCTTC	TRBV28	TRBJ1-2	NA	few
CASSDRSRAFF	TGTGCCAGCAGTGACCGCTCACGAGCTTTCTTT	TRBV12-3/TRBV12-4	TRBJ1-1	NA	many
CSVLGSTKAQEFF	TGCAGTGTTTTGGGTTCAACGAAGGCCCAGGAGTTCTTC	TRBV20-1	TRBJ2-1	NA	NA
CASSPEVRVTDTQYF	TGTGCCAGTAGCCCGGAGGTTAGGGTCACAGATACGCAGTATTTT	TRBV11-2	TRBJ2-3	NA	NA
CARSLVLAVHTGKLFF	TGTGCCAGGAGCTTAGTACTTGCGGTGCACACCGGGAAGCTGTTTTTT	TRBV11-2	TRBJ2-2	NA	NA
CASSRTVGSDNQPQHF	TGTGCCAGCAGTCGGACAGTGGGATCGGACAATCAGCCCCAGCATTTT	TRBV12-3/TRBV12-4	TRBJ1-5	NA	NA
CASSPAGATTAGETQYF	TGTGCCAGCAGCCCAGCGGGAGCCACGACGGCAGGAGAGACCCAGTACTTC	TRBV6-2/TRBV6-3	TRBJ2-5	TRBD2	many
CANLGGGPYEQYF	TGTGCCAACCTTGGGGGTGGACCCTACGAGCAGTACTTC	TRBV12-3/TRBV12-4	TRBJ2-7	NA	NA
CASGGEGQDKDTQYF	TGTGCCAGCGGTGGTGAAGGACAGGACAAAGATACGCAGTATTTT	TRBV6-1	TRBJ2-3	TRBD1	NA
CASNATGTATDTHYF	TGTGCCAGCAACGCCACCGGGACAGCCACAGATACGCATTATTTT	TRBV11-2	TRBJ2-3	TRBD1	NA
CANSLVPGGNTGELFF	TGTGCCAACAGCTTAGTTCCAGGCGGGAACACCGGGGAGCTGTTTTTT	TRBV11-2	TRBJ2-2	NA	NA
CASSFEPGNTQYF	TGTGCCAGCAGCTTTGAACCAGGAAACACGCAGTATTTT	TRBV11-2	TRBJ2-3	NA	NA
CSASPGGQGEQYF	TGCAGTGCTAGTCCCGGAGGGCAGGGCGAGCAGTACTTC	TRBV20-1	TRBJ2-7	NA	many
CVSSPGGSSYNKQFF	TGTGTCAGCAGCCCGGGGGGGAGCTCCTACAATAAGCAGTTCTTC	TRBV4-2	TRBJ2-1	TRBD2	few
CATSYHRFLGGNEQFF	TGTGCCACCAGTTATCACCGGTTTTTGGGCGGCAATGAGCAGTTCTTC	TRBV24-1	TRBJ2-1	NA	NA
CASSQGGRIDRGRLNTEAFF	TGTGCCAGCAGCCAAGGAGGGCGAATAGACAGGGGAAGGCTGAACACCGAAGCTTTCTTT	TRBV4-2	TRBJ1-1	TRBD1	NA